This T cell receptor (beta chain) came from a study of CXCR3-negative and CXCR3-positive naive CD8 T cells (dated 2019 in TCRdb). Concerning the study at large: In total, about 130 million TRB reads were obtained, or roughly 1.5 +/- 0.3 million reads per library. For the TRBV-TRBJ cluster analysis, the naive subsets came from a handful of donors, while the memory cells came from 3 donors. The diversity and physicochemical repertoire analyses included eleven to twelve donors pooled from two independent experiments. What the study reported, not specific to this receptor: Repertoire diversity was comparably high in both naive subsets but much lower in memory CD8+ T cells. Because surface CD5, which is linked to self-reactivity in mice, was comparable between the naive subsets, TCR interaction strength was also inferred from TRB CDR3 physicochemical properties. CXCR3 expression partially decreased after cryopreservation, so most assays used freshly isolated PBMCs. Similar TRBV-TRBJ usage was shown by naive CXCR3-negative and CXCR3-positive cells from the same donor, whereas distinct patterns were shown by memory cells.

To note about this clonotype: The antigen this receptor binds is unknown.

Each CD8+ T cell subset was flow-sorted in triplicate, and 300,000 to 350,000 cells per subset were placed directly into RLT lysis buffer. Peripheral blood mononuclear cells were isolated from buffy coats by standard density gradient centrifugation. An RNeasy Mini Kit was used to extract total RNA from the sorted cells. Spanning cysteine to phenylalanine, the CDR3 consists of 18 amino acids. No coding sequence is recorded. The germline V gene specifies MGHRA as CDR1 and YSYEKL as CDR2. The sequencer was a NextSeq 550. The Human TCR Profiling Kit (MiLaboratory) was used to make UMI-labeled 5' RACE TRB cDNA libraries. The full amount of extracted RNA was used for cDNA synthesis, and the full amount of resulting cDNA was used for PCR amplification. Libraries were prepared in parallel with an identical number of PCR cycles. Per the source publication's procedure: About 53,000 +/- 9,400 unique UMI-labeled TRB cDNA molecules per library were extracted with MIGEC and MiXCR, with at least two reads per UMI required. Each library averaged about 40,000 +/- 10,000 functional in-frame TRB CDR3 nucleotide clonotypes without stop codons. Diversity metrics, including normalized Shannon-Wiener and Chao1, were computed in VDJtools after downsampling to 5000 UMI-labeled TRB molecules per sample. For the central five CDR3 residues, VDJtools calculated physicochemical properties weighted by clonotype size, namely interaction energy, strength, volume and Kidera factor 4. TCRdb reprocessed the sequencing reads and holds a single record per CDR3 protein sequence, with no DNA. The V and J calls, along with clone size, are taken from TCRdb and not from the paper's own processing. Per the sample table, the count is tens of thousands of distinct CDR3 sequences. The leading ten clones occupy around 10% of the sample.

Sequenced input: memory CD8+ T cells from blood. This specimen's cell subset or site label, interpreted: conventional CD8+ memory T cells (TMEM), sorted as controls. The chain links TRBV4-1 with TRBJ2-3; TCRdb's assignment of TRBD2 cannot be checked, as there is no DNA. The TCR comes from a human donor in good health. Some clones in this sample may be carry-over from other donors' samples. The CDR3 protein sequence reads: CASSQDSWGAGSTDTQYF.